Detailed here is one T cell receptor (beta chain). Its antigen remains unknown. Primers: 60 Vbeta forward and 13 Jbeta reverse. Sequencing used immunoSEQ multiplex PCR; TCRdb keeps in-frame clones, though not all of them. In the table there are 90,000 to 120,000 clones, over 60% of which are singletons. The V gene's germline CDR1 is MDHEN and CDR2 SYDVKM. The CDR3 runs 15 residues. Trimming removed 2 bases at V and 0 bases at J, with 9 bases between. These data belong to a study of cytomegalovirus exposure and HLA in healthy donors. Study-level information: From donors who were HLA-typed, an early data release held 80 million or so unique TCRs. Points from the study as a whole: While the bulk of TCR sequences proved rare, some public TCRs turned up in many donors. In all likelihood, a cluster of highly shared sequence variants was a sequencing artifact. Indistinguishable V segments, including TRBV6-2 and TRBV6-3, were excluded.

V and J are TRBV28 and TRBJ2-3; perhaps TRBD2 as D (5 bases). Sequenced sample: PBMCs. This receptor was taken from a male donor in good health and CMV-seronegative. CDR3 DNA sequence: TGTGCCAGCAGTTTACGGACTGCTAGCACAGATACGCAGTATTTT. The encoded protein is CASSLRTASTDTQYF. Filled out from reference TRBV28 and TRBJ2-3, the complete variable domain reads DVKVTQSSRYLVKRTGEKVFLECVQDMDHENMFWYRQDPGLGLRLIYFSYDVKMKEKGDIPEGYSVSREKKERFSLILESASTNQTSMYLCASSLRTASTDTQYFGPGTRLTVL.